The rows below give T cell receptor beta chains drawn from one sample of a study of blood T cells in healthy people across ages. In TCRdb, the 5' RACE reads were re-called with MiXCR into one record per CDR3 protein. The sample lists under 950,000 distinct CDR3 sequences, about 20% occurring once. Sequencing used blood. The receptors originated from a man between 65 and 85 years old in good health. The CDR3 runs from the conserved cysteine through the conserved F or W. Each record gives: V gene, D gene, clone size, J gene, CDR3 DNA, CDR3 protein. The D gene is left open where the match is weak. Part of the rows lack a size; the others show once, few, many or a class for expanded clones.

TRBV5-1	TRBD1	few	TRBJ2-1	TGCGCCAGCAGCTTGGTCGGGACAGGGTTTTTCTTC	CASSLVGTGFFF
TRBV3-1	TRBD2	few	TRBJ2-7	TGTGCCAGCAGCATGAGCGGGGGCTCCTACGAGCAGTACTTC	CASSMSGGSYEQYF
TRBV20-1	-	-	TRBJ1-2	TGCAGTGCTAGAGCCCCCATAGGCTACACCTTC	CSARAPIGYTF
TRBV5-1	-	-	TRBJ2-3	TGCGCCAGCGGCAGGGAGTCAACAGATACGCAGTATTTT	CASGRESTDTQYF
TRBV24-1	TRBD1	-	TRBJ2-1	TGTGCCACCAGTGGGCTTGGGACAGGGGATCCCAATGAGCAGTTCTTC	CATSGLGTGDPNEQFF
TRBV28	-	few	TRBJ2-5	TGTGCCAGCAGTCATCCCGTTTCGGTAGAGACCCAGTACTTC	CASSHPVSVETQYF
TRBV5-1	TRBD1	few	TRBJ1-5	TGCGCCAGCAGCGAGGGACAGGCCAACAATCAGCCCCAGCATTTT	CASSEGQANNQPQHF
TRBV7-2	TRBD1	few	TRBJ1-5	TGTGCCAGCAGCCCCAGGGGGGGGCTCCAGAGCAATCAGCCCCAGCATTTT	CASSPRGGLQSNQPQHF
TRBV5-1	TRBD2	-	TRBJ2-7	TGCGCCAGCAGCTTGGATACTTATAGCGGGGGCCCTTCCTACGAGCAGTACTTC	CASSLDTYSGGPSYEQYF
TRBV2	TRBD1	few	TRBJ2-1	TGTGCCAGCAGAGACAGGGTGGCGTCTTATGAGCAGTTCTTC	CASRDRVASYEQFF
TRBV18	TRBD2	-	TRBJ2-2	TGTGCCAGCTCACCGACACCCGCGGGGGCCGGGGAGCTGTTTTTT	CASSPTPAGAGELFF
TRBV5-1	-	-	TRBJ1-1	TGCGCCAGCAGCTCAAGCCCCGGACAGGCTTTCTTT	CASSSSPGQAFF
TRBV12-3/TRBV12-4	TRBD1	many	TRBJ1-3	TGTGCCAGCAGTTTAGCGCCGGGACAGGGGGCTTCTTTTGGAAACACCATATATTTT	CASSLAPGQGASFGNTIYF
TRBV6-4	-	-	TRBJ2-3	TGTGCCAGCAGTGACGCGCCCACCAGCACAGATACGCAGTATTTT	CASSDAPTSTDTQYF
TRBV3-1	-	-	TRBJ2-3	TGTGCCAGCAGCCAAGATTGGTCTACAACCACAGATACGCAGTATTTT	CASSQDWSTTTDTQYF
TRBV19	-	few	TRBJ2-1	TGTGCCAGTAGGAGGGACTCCTCCGCCAATGAGCAGTTCTTC	CASRRDSSANEQFF
TRBV5-1	-	few	TRBJ2-1	TGCGCCAGCAGCAGCCGGGCTCTCAATGAGCAGTTCTTC	CASSSRALNEQFF
TRBV12-3/TRBV12-4	TRBD2	few	TRBJ2-7	TGTGCCAGCAGCCTAGCGGGATTTTCCTACGAGCAGTACTTC	CASSLAGFSYEQYF
TRBV7-9	-	many	TRBJ1-1	TGTGCCAGCAGCATCAGGGTTGACACTGAAGCTTTCTTT	CASSIRVDTEAFF
TRBV5-1	-	-	TRBJ2-5	TGCGCCAGCAGCAAGGGCGGGCTCGAGACCCAGTACTTC	CASSKGGLETQYF
TRBV6-5	TRBD2	many	TRBJ2-1	TGTGCCAGCAGAGGGACTAGCGGGGGTTCCTACAATGAGCAGTTCTTC	CASRGTSGGSYNEQFF
TRBV12-3/TRBV12-4	-	-	TRBJ2-7	TGTGCCAGCAGTTTAGCGGGGAGGAGCTCCTACGAGCAGCACTTC	CASSLAGRSSYEQHF
TRBV20-1	TRBD2	-	TRBJ2-1	TGTAGTGCTATCACCCGGGAGGGCCGAGAGAATGAGCAGTTCTTC	CSAITREGRENEQFF
TRBV13	-	-	TRBJ2-5	TGTGCCAGCAGCTTAGGCGGGATTTTACAAGAGACCCAGTACTTC	CASSLGGILQETQYF
TRBV3-1	TRBD1	few	TRBJ1-1	TGTGCCAGCACCTTCGGAGGGGGCGCATGGGCTTTCTTT	CASTFGGGAWAFF
TRBV19	TRBD1	-	TRBJ2-5	TGTGCCAGCAGTATCCCGACAGGGGTTGGGGAGACCCAGTACTTC	CASSIPTGVGETQYF
TRBV11-2	-	many	TRBJ1-2	TGTGCCAGCAGCTCCCCGTCGTCGCCACTCTATGGCTACACCTTC	CASSSPSSPLYGYTF
TRBV21-1	-	-	TRBJ2-3	TGTGCCAGCAGCAAAGTGGAGAAGACGCAGTATTTT	CASSKVEKTQYF
TRBV7-9	TRBD2	few	TRBJ2-5	TGTGCCAGCAGCTTAGTAGGGACTAGCATCGCCCAAGAGACCCAGTACTTC	CASSLVGTSIAQETQYF
TRBV7-9	TRBD2	-	TRBJ2-3	TGTGCCACGCGCGGACTAGCGACAGATACGCAGTATTTT	CATRGLATDTQYF
TRBV6-5	-	-	TRBJ2-4	TGTGCCAGCAGTACAGGGAGGGGAGGGAAAAACATTCAGTACTTC	CASSTGRGGKNIQYF
TRBV9	-	-	TRBJ2-1	TGTGCCAGCAGCGGGACCAGAGGCCGTAATGAGCAGTTCTTC	CASSGTRGRNEQFF
TRBV9	TRBD2	few	TRBJ2-3	TGTGCCAGCAGCCCGATAGCGGGGGGCACCACAGATACGCAGTATTTT	CASSPIAGGTTDTQYF
TRBV20-1	TRBD1	-	TRBJ2-7	TGCAGTGCCGAGACAGGGGGCTCCTACGAGCAGTACTTC	CSAETGGSYEQYF
TRBV5-5	-	once	TRBJ2-4	TGTGCCAGCAGCCTCACAGGGATCGGCCCAAACATTCAGTACTTC	CASSLTGIGPNIQYF
TRBV20-1	-	few	TRBJ2-3	TGCAGTGCTAGAGATGCTCTAGCCCCCGAGTTAAATACGCAGTATTTT	CSARDALAPELNTQYF
TRBV20-1	TRBD1	few	TRBJ1-1	TGCAGTGCTGGGGACAGGGTTTATACTGAAGCTTTCTTT	CSAGDRVYTEAFF
TRBV20-1	TRBD2	-	TRBJ2-5	TGCAGTGCTAGAAAGGTCAGGCGGGAGGGCCAGGAGACCCAGTACTTC	CSARKVRREGQETQYF
TRBV28	-	-	TRBJ2-7	TGTGCCACCCTAAGCAGTTTTTACGAGCAGTACTTC	CATLSSFYEQYF